This entry concerns a single T cell receptor beta chain. This clonotype was seen a handful of times. Its antigen is still unknown. No base qualities exist here, and no much larger clone lies one base off it. These data are taken from a study of response to subunit inactivated influenza vaccine (dated 2018 in TCRdb). About the full investigation: The study used deep quantitative T cell receptor repertoire profiling to track responses to a trivalent subunit inactivated influenza vaccine. Results the study describes overall, beyond this receptor: The authors suggested that each seasonal influenza vaccination may recruit only a limited number of new T cells.

Taken with the paper, the label for time point translates to: 45 to 50 days after influenza vaccine administration. Libraries were made using RT-PCR. TCRdb names Illumina HiSeq 2500 as the instrument used. In TCRdb, the public reads were trimmed at Q25 with fastp and aligned with MiXCR, with productive beta chains retained. Here each entry gathers all rows of one CDR3 protein and keeps the most common genes and DNA. The sample table contains some 480,000 distinct CDR3 sequences; only one count was recorded for around 9.9% of them. The biggest ten clones account for 12% of the sample. The sample here was PBMCs from blood, taken roughly 47 days after vaccination. This clonotype was sampled from a man aged 45-60 years who received an inactivated influenza vaccine. Donor details come from another sample of the same person, matched by shared clones.

The CDR3 protein: CSAIGLLLHNEQFF. The base sequence is TGCAGTGCTATCGGCCTATTACTCCACAATGAGCAGTTCTTC. The chain is assembled from TRBV20-1 and TRBJ2-1; no D gene call is confident. V lost 4 bases and J lost 5 bases; the stretch between them is 15 bases long. The CDR3 sequence holds 14 residues, the cysteine and phenylalanine included. The kept DNA is CDR3 alone, 42 bases in frame from the first base. Per the germline V gene (reference sequence), DFQATT is the CDR1 and SNEGSKA is the CDR2.